This paragraph reports one T cell receptor beta chain. Its target is not known. The sample is drawn from a study of T cell responses to AZD1222 COVID-19 vaccine. Whole-study context: Second doses were pooled across both intervals (about 4 or about 12 weeks). The study, taken as a whole, reports: Elevations in Spike-specific TCR breadth and depth followed administration of two AZD1222 doses. White British ancestry dominated among donors, who included more females, and clonal diversity was possibly underestimated.

Assay used: immunoSEQ multiplex PCR; TCRdb lists only in-frame clones, some missing. The table records just under 35,000 clones, 75% to 90% of them present only once. The germline V gene encodes CDR1 SGHTA and CDR2 FQGNSA. Trimming took 0 bases from V and 2 from J, leaving 11 bases between them. The CDR3 is 16 residues long. This chain uses TRBV7-2 with TRBJ1-3, with D unresolved. The receptor was isolated from an adult in good health. Source: peripheral blood, taken on day 0 of AZD1222 vaccination. The CDR3, as DNA: TGTGCCAGCAGCTTAGCGGTCAGGACGGCTGGAAACACCATATATTTT. Translating gives CASSLAVRTAGNTIYF. Using reference TRBV7-2 and TRBJ1-3 for the parts outside the CDR3, the full variable domain is GAGVSQSPSNKVTEKGKDVELRCDPISGHTALYWYRQSLGQGLEFLIYFQGNSAPDKSGLPSDRFSAERTGGSVSTLTIQRTQQEDSAVYLCASSLAVRTAGNTIYFGEGSWLTVV.